This passage covers 23 T cell receptor beta chains from one sample sequenced in a study of CD8 T cells in Susac syndrome. A quantity of about 0.45 to 1 ug RNA underwent reverse transcription using random hexamers. TCRdb recomputed calls from the immunoSEQ multiplex PCR reads with MiXCR, one row per CDR3 protein. The sample includes 150,000 to 200,000 distinct CDR3 sequences, over 85% of them seen just once. Sequencing was done on a sample of CD4+ T cells from PBMCs. All receptors derive from a human donor with multiple sclerosis.

This rearrangement joins TRBV28 to TRBJ1-2; perhaps TRBD1 as D (5 bases). CDR1 is MDHEN, CDR2 SYDVKM, per germline. The CDR3 has 13 residues. V was cut by 1 base and J by 7 bases, with 10 bases left in between. The DNA for the CDR3 is TGTGCCAGCAGTTTATCAGGGCGGGGTGGCTACACCTTC. Translated: CASSLSGRGGYTF.

V gene TRBV20-1 combines with J gene TRBJ2-7; TRBD2 is a possible D gene (6 bases). The CDR3 has 13 residues. The V and J ends lost 5 bases and 3 bases respectively, with 14 bases between them. Germline CDR1 DFQATT, CDR2 SNEGSKA (reference sequence). CDR3 bases: TGCAGTGCTGATCGGGACTTCGGCTACGAGCAGTACTTC. It codes for CSADRDFGYEQYF.

The chain is built from TRBV29-1 and TRBJ1-2; D gene ambiguous. The germline CDR1 and CDR2 sequences are SQVTM and ANQGSEA. The V end was cut by 0 bases, the J end by 4 bases, with 9 bases between. CDR3 length: 13 amino acids. This CDR3 is CSVEEGGGYGYTF. The CDR3 DNA is TGCAGCGTTGAAGAGGGAGGAGGCTATGGCTACACCTTC.

This chain connects TRBV20-1 to TRBJ2-5; TRBD2 matches 7 bases. CDR3 length: 14 residues. Germline V CDR1 and CDR2: DFQATT, SNEGSKA (reference sequence). With 6 bases clipped from V and 2 bases from J, the junction kept 9 bases outside the gene matches. Here the CDR3 reads CSAPGGAGQETQYF. For the CDR3, the DNA is TGCAGTGCGCCCGGAGGAGCGGGACAAGAGACCCAGTACTTC.

The gene calls are TRBV19 and TRBJ2-5; TRBD2 matches at 9 bases. CDR1 is LNHDA and CDR2 is SQIVND in the germline V gene (reference sequence). With V trimmed by 4 bases and J by 9 bases, 12 bases remained unmatched. The CDR3 sequence is 15 residues long. The CDR3 DNA reads as TGTGCCAGTAGTAGCTTAGCGGGAGACCGGCGGGCCCAGTACTTC. The encoded protein is CASSSLAGDRRAQYF.

Points on this clonotype: Compared with germline, one end of the junction differs, possibly owing to a read error. The rearrangement links TRBV9 to TRBJ2-2; perhaps D is TRBD1 or TRBD2 (5 bases each). The CDR3 is 14 amino acids. Germline loops: CDR1 SGDLS, CDR2 YYNGEE. In nucleotides, the CDR3 is TGTGCCAGCGAGAGGGGCCCGCTCACCGGGGAGCTGCTTTTT. Protein product: CASERGPLTGELLF. Variable domain in full (rest from reference TRBV9 and TRBJ2-2): DSGVTQTPKHLITATGQRVTLRCSPRSGDLSVYWYQQSLDQGLQFLIQYYNGEERAKGNILERFSAQQFPDLHSELNLSSLELGDSALYFCASERGPLTGELLFGEGSRLTVL.

The rearrangement uses TRBV5-1 and TRBJ2-7; 8 nucleotides match TRBD1. Germline V CDR1 and CDR2: SGHRS, YFSETQ. The CDR3 has 15 amino acids. The trim removed 5 bases at V and 1 base at J, leaving 8 bases unmatched. The CDR3: CASRYGTGLSYEQYF. In nucleotides, the CDR3 is TGCGCCAGCAGATACGGGACAGGCCTTTCCTACGAGCAGTACTTC.

The count of this clonotype is one. V and J are TRBV18 and TRBJ2-3; 9 bases agree with TRBD2. The CDR3 spans 16 residues. Germline lookup yields CDR1 KGHSH and CDR2 LQKENI. J gave up 2 bases and V 2 bases, and 5 bases lay outside the gene matches. CDR3 sequence reads: CASSPVAGEVTDTQYF. The CDR3, as DNA: TGTGCCAGCTCACCAGTAGCGGGGGAGGTCACAGATACGCAGTATTTT.

This clonotype was seen once. V usage is TRBV20-1 and J usage is TRBJ1-2; D unclear. The germline V and J ends were trimmed by 3 bases and 0 bases, with 8 bases remaining between them. Germline assignment: CDR1 DFQATT and CDR2 SNEGSKA (reference sequence). CDR3 length: 13 residues. The DNA for the CDR3 is TGCAGTGCTAGGACGGGGACTAACTATGGCTACACCTTC. Its protein is CSARTGTNYGYTF.

The chain recombines TRBV18 with TRBJ1-3; tentative D call: TRBD1 (6 bases). The CDR3 is 17 amino acids. Germline CDR1 is KGHSH and CDR2 is LQKENI. V was trimmed by 3 bases and J by 0 bases, leaving 15 bases between them. The CDR3 spells CASSPFDVDSSGNTIYF. The CDR3 nucleotides are TGTGCCAGCTCACCCTTCGACGTGGACAGCTCTGGAAACACCATATATTTT.

The V call is TRBV20-1, the J call TRBJ2-1; the D gene is possibly TRBD2 (5 bases). The germline V gene has CDR1 DFQATT and CDR2 SNEGSKA (reference sequence). V shed 0 bases and J shed 9 bases, with 15 bases lying between them. CDR3 length equals 14 residues. The CDR3 sequence is CSARDRERSGEQFF. The CDR3 DNA sequence: TGCAGTGCTAGAGATAGGGAGCGGTCCGGTGAGCAGTTCTTC.

The V call is TRBV5-4, the J call TRBJ2-5, with D possibly being TRBD2 (6 bases). Per germline, CDR1 SGHNT and CDR2 YYREEE (reference sequence). The CDR3 extends over 15 amino acids. Deletions cut 0 bases from V and 1 base from J, with 10 bases between. For the CDR3, the DNA is TGTGCCAGCAGCTTGGCCTGGAGGGGCCAAGAGACCCAGTACTTC. Translating gives CASSLAWRGQETQYF.

The gene calls are TRBV4-3 and TRBJ1-4, with D possibly being TRBD1 (6 bases). This CDR3 has 16 amino acids. Germline assignment: CDR1 LGHNA and CDR2 YSLEER. V was pared by 0 bases and J by 8 bases, with 16 bases between. The DNA for the CDR3 is TGCGCCAGCAGCCAAGATCTGGGGGGCCTAGGGGAAAAACTGTTTTTT. Protein: CASSQDLGGLGEKLFF.

J is TRBJ2-3 and V is TRBV28; TRBD2 aligns across 15 bases. In germline, CDR1 is MDHEN, CDR2 SYDVKM. Trimming removed 4 bases from V and 3 bases from J; junction bases left unmatched: 5. This CDR3 has 17 residues. For the CDR3, the DNA is TGTGCCAGCAGTTCGGGACTAGCGGGAGGTTGGACAGATACGCAGTATTTT. It is translated as CASSSGLAGGWTDTQYF.

The genes are TRBV12-3 or TRBV12-4 and TRBJ2-5, with D tentatively TRBD1 (5 bases). V lost 1 base and J 5 bases, leaving 23 bases between the germline ends. The CDR3 consists of 18 residues. CDR3 coding DNA: TGTGCCAGCAGTTTAGGGGGCAGGGCCCACCCCAGTAGGGAGACCCAGTACTTC. This sequence encodes CASSLGGRAHPSRETQYF.

The V and J genes are TRBV24-1 and TRBJ2-1; 16 bases agree with TRBD2. The CDR3 totals 17 residues. V trimming: 4 bases; J trimming: 6 bases; junction bases outside the gene matches: 5. Germline V gene lookup returns CDR1 KGHDR and CDR2 SFDVKD. CDR3 residues: CATSEGLAGGHGNEQFF. The CDR3 DNA reads as TGTGCCACCAGTGAGGGACTAGCGGGGGGGCATGGCAATGAGCAGTTCTTC.

The rearrangement links TRBV24-1 to TRBJ1-5; D unresolved. The V gene lost 3 bases and the J gene lost 7 bases, with 9 bases spanning the gap. The CDR3 is 13 amino acids. Germline V lookup: CDR1 KGHDR, CDR2 SFDVKD. The CDR3 coding sequence is TGTGCCACCAGTGATGGGAAAAGGCAGCCCCAGCATTTT. Protein sequence: CATSDGKRQPQHF.

The chain carries TRBV6-6 and TRBJ2-5; unclear D gene. Trimming removed 10 bases at V and 2 bases at J, with 17 bases between. Looked up from germline, CDR1 is MNHNY and CDR2 is SVGAGI (reference sequence). The CDR3 has 14 amino acids. The DNA for the CDR3 is TGTGCCACCCGAGACCAGGCGGCACAAGAGACCCAGTACTTC. Translation: CATRDQAAQETQYF.

J is TRBJ2-1 and V is TRBV2; 12 bases align to TRBD2. The germline V gene encodes CDR1 SNHLY and CDR2 FYNNEI. With 5 bases clipped from V and 2 bases from J, the junction kept 10 bases outside the gene matches. The CDR3 extends over 18 amino acids. As DNA, the CDR3 is TGTGCCAGCAGTACTATTTTTCGACTAGCGGGAGCCTACAATGAGCAGTTCTTC. This translates into CASSTIFRLAGAYNEQFF.

The chain is built from TRBV9 and TRBJ2-1; possible D gene TRBD2, 5 bases. The V gene's germline CDR1 is SGDLS and CDR2 YYNGEE. The length of the CDR3 is 15 residues. Between the trimmed V and J ends, which lost 3 bases and 4 bases, there was a span of 14 bases. CDR3 region: CASSDPSRPYNEQFF. In nucleotides, the CDR3 is TGTGCCAGCAGCGATCCTAGCCGTCCATACAATGAGCAGTTCTTC.

This clonotype was observed a single time. V usage is TRBV3-1 and J usage is TRBJ2-2; 7 positions agree with TRBD2. Germline trimming cut 3 bases from V and 6 bases from J; bases unmatched to any gene: 13. CDR3 length: 17 residues. Germline-derived CDR1 and CDR2 are LGHDT and YNNKEL (reference sequence). The CDR3 sequence: CASSQQTGTILPGELFF. The DNA for the CDR3 is TGTGCCAGCAGCCAGCAGACCGGGACTATCCTCCCCGGGGAGCTGTTTTTT. Supplemented by reference TRBV3-1 and TRBJ2-2, the full variable domain reads DTAVSQTPKYLVTQMGNDKSIKCEQNLGHDTMYWYKQDSKKFLKIMFSYNNKELIINETVPNRFSPKSPDKAHLNLHINSLELGDSAVYFCASSQQTGTILPGELFFGEGSRLTVL.

The genes are TRBV9 and TRBJ2-7, with D perhaps given as TRBD1 or TRBD2 (7 bases each). Germline-derived CDR1 and CDR2 are SGDLS and YYNGEE. The CDR3 spans 16 residues. Trimming took 0 bases from V and 7 from J, leaving 20 bases between them. The CDR3 loop is CASSVDPLGRGGEQYF. CDR3 nucleotide sequence: TGTGCCAGCAGCGTAGACCCCCTGGGCAGGGGGGGTGAGCAGTACTTC.

The V call is TRBV30, the J call TRBJ1-5; 8 bases are shared with TRBD1. V lost 5 bases and J lost 5; bases outside the gene matches: 2. Germline CDR1 and CDR2: GTSNPN and SVGIG (reference sequence). CDR3 length equals 12 residues. CDR3 residues: CAWSGGDQPQHF. The CDR3 nucleotides are TGTGCCTGGTCAGGGGGCGATCAGCCCCAGCATTTT.